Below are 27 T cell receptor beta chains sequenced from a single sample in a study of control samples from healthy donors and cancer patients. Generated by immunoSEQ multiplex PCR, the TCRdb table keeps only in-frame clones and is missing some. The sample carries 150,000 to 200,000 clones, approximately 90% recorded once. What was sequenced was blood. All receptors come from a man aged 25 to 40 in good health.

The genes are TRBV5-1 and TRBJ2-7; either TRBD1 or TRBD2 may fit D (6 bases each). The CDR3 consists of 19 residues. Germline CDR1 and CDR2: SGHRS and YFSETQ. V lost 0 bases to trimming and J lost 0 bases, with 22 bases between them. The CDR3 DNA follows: TGCGCCAGCAGCTTGGGCTGGGGGGCCCCTTCGGCGAGCTCCTACGAGCAGTACTTC. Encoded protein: CASSLGWGAPSASSYEQYF.

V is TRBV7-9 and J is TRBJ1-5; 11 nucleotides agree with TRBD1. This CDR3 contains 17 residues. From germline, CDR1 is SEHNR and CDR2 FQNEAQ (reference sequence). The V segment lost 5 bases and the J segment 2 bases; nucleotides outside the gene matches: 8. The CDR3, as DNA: TGTGCCAGCAGCACCGGGACAGGGGGTAGGGGCAATCAGCCCCAGCATTTT. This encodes CASSTGTGGRGNQPQHF.

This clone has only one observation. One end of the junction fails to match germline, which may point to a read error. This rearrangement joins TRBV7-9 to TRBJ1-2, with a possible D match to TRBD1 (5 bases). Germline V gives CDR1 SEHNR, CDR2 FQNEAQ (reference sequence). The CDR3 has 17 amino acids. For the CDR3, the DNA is TGTGCCAGCACCTTAGACGTTGGAGGGGATAATAACTATGGCTACACCTTC. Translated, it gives CASTLDVGGDNNYGYTF. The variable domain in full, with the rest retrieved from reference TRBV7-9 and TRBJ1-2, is DTGVSQNPRHKITKRGQNVTFRCDPISEHNRLYWYRQTLGQGPEFLTYFQNEAQLEKSRLLSDRFSAERPKGSFSTLEIQRTEQGDSAMYLCASTLDVGGDNNYGYTFGSGTRLTVV.

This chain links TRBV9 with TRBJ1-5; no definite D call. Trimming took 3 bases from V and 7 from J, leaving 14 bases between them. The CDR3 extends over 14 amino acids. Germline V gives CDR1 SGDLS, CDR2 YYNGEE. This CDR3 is CASSAPGVRQPQHF. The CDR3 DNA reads TGTGCCAGCAGCGCCCCCGGAGTGCGGCAGCCCCAGCATTTT.

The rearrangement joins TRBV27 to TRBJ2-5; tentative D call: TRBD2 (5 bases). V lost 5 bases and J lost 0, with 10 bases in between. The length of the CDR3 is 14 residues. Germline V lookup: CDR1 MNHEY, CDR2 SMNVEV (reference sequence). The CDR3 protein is CASSPSGYQETQYF. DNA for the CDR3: TGTGCCAGCAGTCCCTCGGGGTACCAAGAGACCCAGTACTTC.

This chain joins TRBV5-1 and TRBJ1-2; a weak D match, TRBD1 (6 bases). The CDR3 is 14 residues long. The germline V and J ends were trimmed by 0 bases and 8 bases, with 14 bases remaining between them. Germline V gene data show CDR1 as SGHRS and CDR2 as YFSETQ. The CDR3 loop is CASSLDGGPRGYTF. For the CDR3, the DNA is TGCGCCAGCAGCTTGGACGGGGGCCCCAGGGGCTACACCTTC.

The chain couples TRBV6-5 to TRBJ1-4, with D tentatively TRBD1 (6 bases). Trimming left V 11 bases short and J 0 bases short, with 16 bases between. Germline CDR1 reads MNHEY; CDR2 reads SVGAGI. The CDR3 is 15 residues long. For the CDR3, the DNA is TGTGCCGTAAGAGGGGGGTCGACAACTAATGAAAAACTGTTTTTT. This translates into CAVRGGSTTNEKLFF.

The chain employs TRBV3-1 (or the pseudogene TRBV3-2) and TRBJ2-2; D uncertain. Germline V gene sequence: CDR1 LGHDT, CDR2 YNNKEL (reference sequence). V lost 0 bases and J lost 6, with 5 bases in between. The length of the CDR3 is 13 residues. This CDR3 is CASSQDRSGELFF. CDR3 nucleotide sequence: TGTGCCAGCAGCCAAGATCGGTCCGGGGAGCTGTTTTTT.

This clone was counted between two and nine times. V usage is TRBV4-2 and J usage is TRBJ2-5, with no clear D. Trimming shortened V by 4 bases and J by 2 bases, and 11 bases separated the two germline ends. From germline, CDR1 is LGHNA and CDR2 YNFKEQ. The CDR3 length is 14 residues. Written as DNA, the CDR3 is TGTGCCAGCAGCCTGAATAGGTGGCAAGAGACCCAGTACTTC. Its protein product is CASSLNRWQETQYF.

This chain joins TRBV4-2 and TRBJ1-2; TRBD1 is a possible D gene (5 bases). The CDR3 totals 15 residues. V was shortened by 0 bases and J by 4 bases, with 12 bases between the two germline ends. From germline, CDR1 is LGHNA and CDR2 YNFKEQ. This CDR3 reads CASSQDAGSLYGYTF. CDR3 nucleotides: TGTGCCAGCAGCCAAGATGCAGGGAGTCTCTATGGCTACACCTTC.

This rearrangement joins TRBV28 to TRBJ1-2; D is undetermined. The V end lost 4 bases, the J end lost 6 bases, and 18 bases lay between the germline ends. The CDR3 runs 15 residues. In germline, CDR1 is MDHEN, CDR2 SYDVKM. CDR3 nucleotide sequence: TGTGCCAGCAGTTCCGCCCACGGACCGCTCAATGGCTACACCTTC. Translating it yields CASSSAHGPLNGYTF.

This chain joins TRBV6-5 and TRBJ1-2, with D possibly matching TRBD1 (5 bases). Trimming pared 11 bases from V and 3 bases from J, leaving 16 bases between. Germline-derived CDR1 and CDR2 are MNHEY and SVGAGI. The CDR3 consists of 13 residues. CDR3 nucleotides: TGTGCCCGCGGGGGGGGGACTTACTATGGCTACACCTTC. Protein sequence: CARGGGTYYGYTF.

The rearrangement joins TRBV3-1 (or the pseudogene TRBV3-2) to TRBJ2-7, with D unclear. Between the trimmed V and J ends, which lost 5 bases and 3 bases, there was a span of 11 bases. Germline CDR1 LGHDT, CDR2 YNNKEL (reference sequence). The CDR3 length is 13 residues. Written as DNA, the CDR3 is TGTGCCAGCAGCAAGCCCCCAGTCTACGAGCAGTACTTC. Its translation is CASSKPPVYEQYF.

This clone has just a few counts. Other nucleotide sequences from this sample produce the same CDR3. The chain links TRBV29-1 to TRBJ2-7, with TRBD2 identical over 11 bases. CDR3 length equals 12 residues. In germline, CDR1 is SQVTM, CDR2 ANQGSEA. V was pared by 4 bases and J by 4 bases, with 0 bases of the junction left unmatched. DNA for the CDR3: TGCAGCGTTGGACTAGCGGGGTACGAGCAGTACTTC. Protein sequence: CSVGLAGYEQYF.

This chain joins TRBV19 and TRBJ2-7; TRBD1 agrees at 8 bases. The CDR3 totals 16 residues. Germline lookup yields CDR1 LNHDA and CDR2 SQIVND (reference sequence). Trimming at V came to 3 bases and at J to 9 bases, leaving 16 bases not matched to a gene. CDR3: CASSIIPGRGQDRQYF. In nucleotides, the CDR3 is TGTGCCAGTAGTATCATCCCGGGCAGGGGGCAAGATCGGCAGTACTTC.

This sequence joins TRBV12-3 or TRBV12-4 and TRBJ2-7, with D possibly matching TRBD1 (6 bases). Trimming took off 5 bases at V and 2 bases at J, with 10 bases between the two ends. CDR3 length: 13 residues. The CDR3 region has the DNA TGTGCCAGCAGTATCAGGGGAACCTACGAGCAGTACTTC. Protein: CASSIRGTYEQYF.

CDR3: CASSLVQTDTQYF. The CDR3 DNA reads as TGCGCCAGCAGCCTGGTCCAAACAGATACGCAGTATTTT. This chain joins TRBV4-1 and TRBJ2-3, with no clear D. Trimming left V 4 bases short and J 3 bases short, with 8 bases between. The CDR3 is 13 amino acids. CDR1 is MGHRA, CDR2 YSYEKL, per germline.

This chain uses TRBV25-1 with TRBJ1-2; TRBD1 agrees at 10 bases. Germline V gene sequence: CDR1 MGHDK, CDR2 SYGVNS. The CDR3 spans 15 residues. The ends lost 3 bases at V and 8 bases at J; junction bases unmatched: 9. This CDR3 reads CASSDAGTGVEGYTF. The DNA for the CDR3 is TGTGCCAGCAGTGACGCCGGGACAGGGGTTGAAGGCTACACCTTC.

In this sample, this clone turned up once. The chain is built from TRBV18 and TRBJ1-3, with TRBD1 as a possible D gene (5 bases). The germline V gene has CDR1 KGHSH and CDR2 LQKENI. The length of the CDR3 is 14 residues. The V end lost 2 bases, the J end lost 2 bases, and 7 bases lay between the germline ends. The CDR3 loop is CASSPSGTGNTIYF. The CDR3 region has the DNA TGTGCCAGCTCACCATCAGGGACTGGAAACACCATATATTTT.

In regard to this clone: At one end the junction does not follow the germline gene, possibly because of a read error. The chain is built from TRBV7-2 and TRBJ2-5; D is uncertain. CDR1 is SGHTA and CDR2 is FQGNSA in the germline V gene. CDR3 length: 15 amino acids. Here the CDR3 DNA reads TGTGCCAGCAGCCCTGACACTTTATCAAGAGAGGCCCAGTACTTC. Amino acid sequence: CASSPDTLSREAQYF.

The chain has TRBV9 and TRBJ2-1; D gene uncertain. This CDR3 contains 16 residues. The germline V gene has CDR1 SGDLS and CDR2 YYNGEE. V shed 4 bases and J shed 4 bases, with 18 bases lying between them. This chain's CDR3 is CASSPTGGPLYNEQFF. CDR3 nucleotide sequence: TGTGCCAGCAGCCCGACGGGTGGGCCCTTATACAATGAGCAGTTCTTC.

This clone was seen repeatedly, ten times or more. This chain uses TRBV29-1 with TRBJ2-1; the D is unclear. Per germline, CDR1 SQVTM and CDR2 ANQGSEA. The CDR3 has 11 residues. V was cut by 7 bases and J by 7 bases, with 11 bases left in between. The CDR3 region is CSGESVNEQFF. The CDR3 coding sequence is TGCAGCGGAGAGTCTGTTAATGAGCAGTTCTTC.

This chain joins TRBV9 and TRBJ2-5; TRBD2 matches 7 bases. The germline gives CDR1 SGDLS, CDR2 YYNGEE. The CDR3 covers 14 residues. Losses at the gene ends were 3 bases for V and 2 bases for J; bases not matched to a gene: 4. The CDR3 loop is CASSGGGPQETQYF. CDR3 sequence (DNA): TGTGCCAGCAGCGGCGGGGGACCTCAAGAGACCCAGTACTTC.

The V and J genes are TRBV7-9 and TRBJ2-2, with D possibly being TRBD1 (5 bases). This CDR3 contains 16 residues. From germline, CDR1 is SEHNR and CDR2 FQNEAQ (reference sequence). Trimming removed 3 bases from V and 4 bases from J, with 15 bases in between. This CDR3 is CASSFNTGPGTGELFF. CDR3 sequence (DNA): TGTGCCAGCAGCTTCAATACAGGCCCGGGCACCGGGGAGCTGTTTTTT.

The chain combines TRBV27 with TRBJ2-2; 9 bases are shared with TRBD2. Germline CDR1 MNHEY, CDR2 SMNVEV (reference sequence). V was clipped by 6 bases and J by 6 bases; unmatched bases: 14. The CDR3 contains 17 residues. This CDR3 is CASSPPFGTSNSGELFF. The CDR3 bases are TGTGCCAGCAGCCCCCCTTTCGGGACTAGCAACTCCGGGGAGCTGTTTTTT.

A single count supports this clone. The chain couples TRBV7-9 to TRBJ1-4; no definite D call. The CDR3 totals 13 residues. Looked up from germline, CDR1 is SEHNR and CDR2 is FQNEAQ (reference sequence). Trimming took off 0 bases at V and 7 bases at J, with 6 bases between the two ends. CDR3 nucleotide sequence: TGTGCCAGCAGCTTAGCAAACAGTGAAAAACTGTTTTTT. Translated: CASSLANSEKLFF.

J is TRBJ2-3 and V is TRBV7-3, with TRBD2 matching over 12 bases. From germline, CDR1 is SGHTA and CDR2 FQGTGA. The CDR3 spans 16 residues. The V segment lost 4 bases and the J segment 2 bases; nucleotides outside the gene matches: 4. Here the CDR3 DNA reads TGTGCCAGCAGCTCGGGACTAGCGGGTTACACAGATACGCAGTATTTT. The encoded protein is CASSSGLAGYTDTQYF.